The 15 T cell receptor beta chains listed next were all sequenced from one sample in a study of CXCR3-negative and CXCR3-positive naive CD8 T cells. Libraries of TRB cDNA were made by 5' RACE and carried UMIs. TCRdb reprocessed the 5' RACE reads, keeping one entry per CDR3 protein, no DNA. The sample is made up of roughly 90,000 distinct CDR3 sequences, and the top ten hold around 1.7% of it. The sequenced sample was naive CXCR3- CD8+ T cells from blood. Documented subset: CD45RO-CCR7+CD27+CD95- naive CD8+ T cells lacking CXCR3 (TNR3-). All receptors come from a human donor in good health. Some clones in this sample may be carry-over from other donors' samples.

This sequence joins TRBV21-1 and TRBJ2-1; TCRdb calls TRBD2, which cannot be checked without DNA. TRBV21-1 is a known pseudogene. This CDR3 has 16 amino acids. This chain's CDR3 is CASNSRDYHVNNEQFF.

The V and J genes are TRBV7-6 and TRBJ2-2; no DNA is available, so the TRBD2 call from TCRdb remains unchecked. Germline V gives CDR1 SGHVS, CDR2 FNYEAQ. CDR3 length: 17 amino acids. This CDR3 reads CASSSPRGGAGTGELFF.

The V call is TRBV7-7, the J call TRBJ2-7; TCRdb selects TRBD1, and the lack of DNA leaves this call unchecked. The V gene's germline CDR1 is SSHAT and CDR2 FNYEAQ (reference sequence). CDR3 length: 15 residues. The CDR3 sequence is CASSPGVGSSYEQYF.

This CDR3 reads CASSQADRVYETQYF. The chain recombines TRBV7-7 with TRBJ2-5; lacking DNA, the TRBD1 call made by TCRdb goes unchecked. The CDR3 is 15 amino acids. The V gene's germline CDR1 is SSHAT and CDR2 FNYEAQ (reference sequence).

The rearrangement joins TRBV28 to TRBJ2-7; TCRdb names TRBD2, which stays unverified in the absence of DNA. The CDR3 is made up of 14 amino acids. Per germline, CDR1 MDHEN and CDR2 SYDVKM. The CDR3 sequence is CASNPLAVAYEQYF. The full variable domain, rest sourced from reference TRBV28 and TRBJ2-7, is DVKVTQSSRYLVKRTGEKVFLECVQDMDHENMFWYRQDPGLGLRLIYFSYDVKMKEKGDIPEGYSVSREKKERFSLILESASTNQTSMYLCASNPLAVAYEQYFGPGTRLTVT.

The CDR3 sequence: CSAPAWGGEKLFF. The chain has TRBV20-1 and TRBJ1-4. Germline V gives CDR1 DFQATT, CDR2 SNEGSKA (reference sequence). The CDR3 has 13 residues.

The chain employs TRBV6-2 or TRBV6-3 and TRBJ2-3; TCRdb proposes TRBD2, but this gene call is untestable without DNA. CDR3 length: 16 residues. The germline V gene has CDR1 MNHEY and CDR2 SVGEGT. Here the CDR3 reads CASDLSGEGGTDTQYF.

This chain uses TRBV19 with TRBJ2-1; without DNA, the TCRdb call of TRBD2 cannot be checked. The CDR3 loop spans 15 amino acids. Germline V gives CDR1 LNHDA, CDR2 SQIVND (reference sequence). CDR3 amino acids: CASKGGGAVYNEQFF.

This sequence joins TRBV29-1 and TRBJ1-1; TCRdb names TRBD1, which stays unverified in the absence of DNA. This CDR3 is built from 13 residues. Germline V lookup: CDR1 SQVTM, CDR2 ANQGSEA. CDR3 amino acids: CSARQGAGTEAFF. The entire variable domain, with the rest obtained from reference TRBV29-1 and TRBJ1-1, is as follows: SAVISQKPSRDICQRGTSLTIQCQVDSQVTMMFWYRQQPGQSLTLIATANQGSEATYESGFVIDKFPISRPNLTFSTLTVSNMSPEDSSIYLCSARQGAGTEAFFGQGTRLTVV.

The CDR3 sequence is CSARDFLEDYNEQFF. The chain joins TRBV20-1 to TRBJ2-1. The CDR3 is 15 amino acids. Germline CDR1 and CDR2: DFQATT and SNEGSKA (reference sequence).

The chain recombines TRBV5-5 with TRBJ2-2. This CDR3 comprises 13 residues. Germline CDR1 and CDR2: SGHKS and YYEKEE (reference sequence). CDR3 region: CASSLWGTGELFF.

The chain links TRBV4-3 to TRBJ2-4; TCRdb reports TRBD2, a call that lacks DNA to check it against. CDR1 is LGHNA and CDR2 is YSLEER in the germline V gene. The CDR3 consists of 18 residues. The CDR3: CASSQDLPGGAIGNTQYF.

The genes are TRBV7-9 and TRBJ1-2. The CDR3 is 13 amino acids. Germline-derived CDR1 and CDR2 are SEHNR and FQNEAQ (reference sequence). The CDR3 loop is CASWAAGNYGYTF.

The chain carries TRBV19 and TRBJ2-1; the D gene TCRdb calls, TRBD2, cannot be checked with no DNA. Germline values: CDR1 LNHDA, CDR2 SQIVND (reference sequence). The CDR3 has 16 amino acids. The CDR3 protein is CASSISAYLGHNEQFF.

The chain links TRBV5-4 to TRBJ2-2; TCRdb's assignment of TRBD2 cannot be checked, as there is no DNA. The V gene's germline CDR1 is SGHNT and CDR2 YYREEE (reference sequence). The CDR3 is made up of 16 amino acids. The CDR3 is CASSLRLIAGDGELFF.